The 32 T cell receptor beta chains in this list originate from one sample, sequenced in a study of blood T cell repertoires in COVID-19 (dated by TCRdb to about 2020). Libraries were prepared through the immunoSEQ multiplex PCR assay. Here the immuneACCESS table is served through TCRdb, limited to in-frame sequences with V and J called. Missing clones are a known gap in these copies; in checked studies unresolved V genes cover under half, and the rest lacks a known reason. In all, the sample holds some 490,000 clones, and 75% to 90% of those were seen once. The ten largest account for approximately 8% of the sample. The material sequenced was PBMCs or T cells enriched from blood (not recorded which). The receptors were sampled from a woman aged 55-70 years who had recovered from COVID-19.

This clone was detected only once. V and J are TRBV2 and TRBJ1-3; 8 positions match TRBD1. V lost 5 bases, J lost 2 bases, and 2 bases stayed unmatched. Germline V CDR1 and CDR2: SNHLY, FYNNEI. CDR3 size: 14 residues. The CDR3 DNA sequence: TGTGCCAGCAGTTTACAGGGGGCTGGAAACACCATATATTTT. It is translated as CASSLQGAGNTIYF.

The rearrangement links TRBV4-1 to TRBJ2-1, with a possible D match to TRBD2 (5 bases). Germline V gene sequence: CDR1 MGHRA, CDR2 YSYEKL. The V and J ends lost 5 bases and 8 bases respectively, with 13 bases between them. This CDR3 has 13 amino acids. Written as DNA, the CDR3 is TGCGCCAGCAGCGCCCGTCCTAGCTATGAGCAGTTCTTC. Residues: CASSARPSYEQFF.

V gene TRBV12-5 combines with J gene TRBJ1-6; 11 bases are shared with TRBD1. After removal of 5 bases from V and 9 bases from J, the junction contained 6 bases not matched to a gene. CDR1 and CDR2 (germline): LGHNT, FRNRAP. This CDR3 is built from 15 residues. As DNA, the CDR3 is TGTGCTAGTGGTACCGGACAGGGGGCAGGTTCACCCCTCCACTTT. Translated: CASGTGQGAGSPLHF.

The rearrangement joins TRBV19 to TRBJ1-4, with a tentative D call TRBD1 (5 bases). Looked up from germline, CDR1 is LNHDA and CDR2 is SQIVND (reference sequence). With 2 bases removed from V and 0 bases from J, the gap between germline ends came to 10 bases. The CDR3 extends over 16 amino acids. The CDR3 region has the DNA TGTGCCAGTAGTATATCCGACAGTCCAACTAATGAAAAACTGTTTTTT. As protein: CASSISDSPTNEKLFF.

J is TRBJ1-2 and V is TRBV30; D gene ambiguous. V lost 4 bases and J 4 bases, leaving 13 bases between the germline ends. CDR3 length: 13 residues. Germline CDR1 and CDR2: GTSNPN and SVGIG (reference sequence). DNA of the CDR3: TGTGCCTGGACTACTAGGGTTGGCTATGGCTACACCTTC. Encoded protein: CAWTTRVGYGYTF.

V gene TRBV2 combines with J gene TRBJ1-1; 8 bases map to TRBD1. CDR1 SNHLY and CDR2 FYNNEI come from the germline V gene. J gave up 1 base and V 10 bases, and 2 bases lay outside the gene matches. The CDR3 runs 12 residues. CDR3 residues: CATQGANTEAFF. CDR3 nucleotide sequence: TGTGCCACCCAGGGGGCGAACACTGAAGCTTTCTTT.

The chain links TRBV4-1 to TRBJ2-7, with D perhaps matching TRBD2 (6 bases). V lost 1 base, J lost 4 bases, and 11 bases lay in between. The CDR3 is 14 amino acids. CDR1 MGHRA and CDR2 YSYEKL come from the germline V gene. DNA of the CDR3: TGCGCCAGCAGCCAAGCAGGACTATCATACGAGCAGTACTTC. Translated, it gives CASSQAGLSYEQYF.

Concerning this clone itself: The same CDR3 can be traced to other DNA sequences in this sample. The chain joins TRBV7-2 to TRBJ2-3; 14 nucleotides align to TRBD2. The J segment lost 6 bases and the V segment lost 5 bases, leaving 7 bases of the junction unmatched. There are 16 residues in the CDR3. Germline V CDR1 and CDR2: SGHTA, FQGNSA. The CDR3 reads CASSLRLAGGPDTQYF. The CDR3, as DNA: TGTGCCAGCAGCCTAAGACTAGCGGGGGGGCCCGATACGCAGTATTTT. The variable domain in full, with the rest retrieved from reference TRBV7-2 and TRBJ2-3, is GAGVSQSPSNKVTEKGKDVELRCDPISGHTALYWYRQSLGQGLEFLIYFQGNSAPDKSGLPSDRFSAERTGGSVSTLTIQRTQQEDSAVYLCASSLRLAGGPDTQYFGPGTRLTVL.

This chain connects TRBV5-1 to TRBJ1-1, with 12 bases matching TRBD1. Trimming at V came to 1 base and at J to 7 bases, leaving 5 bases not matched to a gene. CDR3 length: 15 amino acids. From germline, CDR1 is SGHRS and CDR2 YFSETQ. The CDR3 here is CASSLRGQGAGEAFF. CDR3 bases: TGCGCCAGCAGCTTGCGGGGACAGGGGGCGGGTGAAGCTTTCTTT.

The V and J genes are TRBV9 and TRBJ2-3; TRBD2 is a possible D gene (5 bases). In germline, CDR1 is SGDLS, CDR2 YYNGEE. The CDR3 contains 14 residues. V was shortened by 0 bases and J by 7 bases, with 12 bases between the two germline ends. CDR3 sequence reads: CASSVGRDYHTQYF. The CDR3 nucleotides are TGTGCCAGCAGCGTAGGAAGAGACTACCATACGCAGTATTTT.

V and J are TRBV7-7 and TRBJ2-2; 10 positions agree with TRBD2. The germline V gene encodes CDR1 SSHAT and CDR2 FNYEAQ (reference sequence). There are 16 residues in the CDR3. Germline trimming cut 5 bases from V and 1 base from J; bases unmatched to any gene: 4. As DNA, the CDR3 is TGTGCCAGCAGCACTACTAGCGGGGTGAACACCGGGGAGCTGTTTTTT. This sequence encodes CASSTTSGVNTGELFF. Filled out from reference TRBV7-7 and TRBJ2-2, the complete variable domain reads GAGVSQSPRYKVTKRGQDVTLRCDPISSHATLYWYQQALGQGPEFLTYFNYEAQPDKSGLPSDRFSAERPEGSISTLTIQRTEQRDSAMYRCASSTTSGVNTGELFFGEGSRLTVL.

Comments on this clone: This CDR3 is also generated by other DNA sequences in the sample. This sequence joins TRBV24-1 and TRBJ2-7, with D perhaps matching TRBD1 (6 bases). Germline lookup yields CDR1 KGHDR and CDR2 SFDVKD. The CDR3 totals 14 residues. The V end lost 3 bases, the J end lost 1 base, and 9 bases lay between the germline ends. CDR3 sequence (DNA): TGTGCCACCAGTGATCCGGACAGATCCTACGAGCAGTACTTC. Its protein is CATSDPDRSYEQYF.

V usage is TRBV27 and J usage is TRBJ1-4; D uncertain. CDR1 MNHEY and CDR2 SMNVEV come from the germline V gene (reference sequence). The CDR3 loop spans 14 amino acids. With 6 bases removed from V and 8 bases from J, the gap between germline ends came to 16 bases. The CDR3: CASSPFTVQEKLFF. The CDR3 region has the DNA TGTGCCAGCAGCCCGTTTACAGTGCAAGAAAAACTGTTTTTT.

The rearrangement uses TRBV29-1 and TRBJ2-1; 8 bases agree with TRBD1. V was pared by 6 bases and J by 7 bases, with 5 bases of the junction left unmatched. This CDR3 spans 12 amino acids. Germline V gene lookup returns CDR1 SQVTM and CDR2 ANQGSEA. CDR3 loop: CSVTQGGNEQFF. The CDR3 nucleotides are TGCAGCGTGACACAGGGGGGAAATGAGCAGTTCTTC.

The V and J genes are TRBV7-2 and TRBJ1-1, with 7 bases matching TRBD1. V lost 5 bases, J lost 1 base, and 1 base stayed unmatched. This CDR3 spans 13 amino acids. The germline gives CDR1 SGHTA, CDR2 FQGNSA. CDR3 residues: CASSTGANTEAFF. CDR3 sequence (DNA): TGTGCCAGCAGCACAGGGGCGAACACTGAAGCTTTCTTT.

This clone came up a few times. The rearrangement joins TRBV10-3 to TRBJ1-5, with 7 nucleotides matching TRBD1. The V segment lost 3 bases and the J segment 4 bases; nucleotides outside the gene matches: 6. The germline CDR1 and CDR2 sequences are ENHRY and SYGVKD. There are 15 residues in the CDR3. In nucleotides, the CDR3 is TGTGCCATCAGTGACCTTGAACAGGGGAATCAGCCCCAGCATTTT. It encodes CAISDLEQGNQPQHF.

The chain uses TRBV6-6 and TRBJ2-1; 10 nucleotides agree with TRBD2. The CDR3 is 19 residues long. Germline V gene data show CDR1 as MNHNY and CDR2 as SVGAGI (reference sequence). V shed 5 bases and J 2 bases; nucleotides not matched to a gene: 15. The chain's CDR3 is CASSLRGLAGALTYNEQFF. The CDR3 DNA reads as TGTGCCAGCAGTCTACGCGGGCTAGCGGGGGCCCTCACCTACAATGAGCAGTTCTTC.

The CDR3 DNA follows: TGTGCCAGCAATGGTAGGACTAGCGGGGCCGATGAGCAGTTCTTC. Translated: CASNGRTSGADEQFF. V gene TRBV6-5 combines with J gene TRBJ2-1; 12 positions agree with TRBD2. Trimming removed 7 bases from V and 8 bases from J; junction bases left unmatched: 9. This CDR3 is built from 15 residues. CDR1 and CDR2 (germline): MNHEY, SVGAGI.

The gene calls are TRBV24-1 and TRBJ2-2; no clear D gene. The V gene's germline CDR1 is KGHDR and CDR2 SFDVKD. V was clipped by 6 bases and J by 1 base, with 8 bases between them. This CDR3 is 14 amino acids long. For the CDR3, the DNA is TGTGCCACCAGTTTCAGGATGAACACCGGGGAGCTGTTTTTT. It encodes CATSFRMNTGELFF.

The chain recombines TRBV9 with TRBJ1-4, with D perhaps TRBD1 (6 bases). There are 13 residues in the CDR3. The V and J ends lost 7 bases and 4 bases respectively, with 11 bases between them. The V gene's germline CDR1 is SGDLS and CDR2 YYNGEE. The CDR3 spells CASSRGNNEKLFF. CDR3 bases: TGTGCCAGCTCTAGGGGGAATAATGAAAAACTGTTTTTT.

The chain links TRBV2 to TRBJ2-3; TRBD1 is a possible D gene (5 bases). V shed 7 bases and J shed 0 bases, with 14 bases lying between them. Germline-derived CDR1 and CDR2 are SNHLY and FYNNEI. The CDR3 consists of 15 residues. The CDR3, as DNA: TGTGCCAGCATCAGGGAAACCTACAGCACAGATACGCAGTATTTT. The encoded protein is CASIRETYSTDTQYF. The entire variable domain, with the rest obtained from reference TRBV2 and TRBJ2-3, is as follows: EPEVTQTPSHQVTQMGQEVILRCVPISNHLYFYWYRQILGQKVEFLVSFYNNEISEKSEIFDDQFSVERPDGSNFTLKIRSTKLEDSAMYFCASIRETYSTDTQYFGPGTRLTVL.

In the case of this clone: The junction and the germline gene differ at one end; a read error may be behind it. This chain's CDR3 is CVSSWGLSNQPQHF. DNA for the CDR3: TGCGTCAGCAGCTGGGGCCTTAGCAATCAGCCCCAGCATTTT. V is TRBV5-1 and J is TRBJ1-5; D might be TRBD1 (5 bases). The CDR3 extends over 14 amino acids. Germline V gives CDR1 SGHRS, CDR2 YFSETQ.

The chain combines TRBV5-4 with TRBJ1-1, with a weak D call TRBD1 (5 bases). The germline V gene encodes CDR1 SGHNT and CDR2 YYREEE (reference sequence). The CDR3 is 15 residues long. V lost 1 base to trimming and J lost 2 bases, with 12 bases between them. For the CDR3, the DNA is TGTGCCAGCAGCTTGTCGAGCAGGGCCAACACTGAAGCTTTCTTT. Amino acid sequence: CASSLSSRANTEAFF.

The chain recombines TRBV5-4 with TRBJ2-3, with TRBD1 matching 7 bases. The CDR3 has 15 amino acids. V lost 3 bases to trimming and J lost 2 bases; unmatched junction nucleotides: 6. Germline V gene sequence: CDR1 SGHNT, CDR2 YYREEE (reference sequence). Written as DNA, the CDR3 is TGTGCCAGCAGCTCCCCGACAGGGCCCACAGATACGCAGTATTTT. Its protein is CASSSPTGPTDTQYF.

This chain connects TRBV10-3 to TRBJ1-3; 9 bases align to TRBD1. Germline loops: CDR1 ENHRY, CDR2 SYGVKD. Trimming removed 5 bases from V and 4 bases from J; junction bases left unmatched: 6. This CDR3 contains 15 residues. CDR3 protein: CAISQGQGRGNTIYF. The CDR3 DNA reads TGTGCCATCAGTCAGGGACAGGGCCGAGGAAACACCATATATTTT.

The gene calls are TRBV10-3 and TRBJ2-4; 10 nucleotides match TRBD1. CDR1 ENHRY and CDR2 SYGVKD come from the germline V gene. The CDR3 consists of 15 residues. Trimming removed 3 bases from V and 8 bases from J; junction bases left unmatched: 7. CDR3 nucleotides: TGTGCCATCAGTGACCTTAATGGACAGGGGGACATTCAGTACTTC. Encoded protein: CAISDLNGQGDIQYF.

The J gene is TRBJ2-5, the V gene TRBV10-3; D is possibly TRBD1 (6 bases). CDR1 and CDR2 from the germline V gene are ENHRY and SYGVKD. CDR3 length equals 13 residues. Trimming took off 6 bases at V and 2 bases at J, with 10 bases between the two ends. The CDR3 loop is CAISRGAQETQYF. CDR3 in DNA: TGTGCCATCAGCAGGGGCGCACAAGAGACCCAGTACTTC.

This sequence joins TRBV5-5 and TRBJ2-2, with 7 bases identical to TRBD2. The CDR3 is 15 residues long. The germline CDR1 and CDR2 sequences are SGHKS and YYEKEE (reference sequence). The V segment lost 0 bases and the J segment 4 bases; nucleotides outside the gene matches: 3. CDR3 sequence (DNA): TGTGCCAGCAGCTTGGACCCGGGAGGCACCGGGGAGCTGTTTTTT. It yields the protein CASSLDPGGTGELFF.

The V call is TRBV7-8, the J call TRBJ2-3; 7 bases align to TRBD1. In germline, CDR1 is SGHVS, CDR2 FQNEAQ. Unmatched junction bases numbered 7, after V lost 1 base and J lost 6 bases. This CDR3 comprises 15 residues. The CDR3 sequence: CASSLDRPQGDTQYF. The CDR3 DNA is TGTGCCAGCAGCTTAGACAGGCCACAGGGGGATACGCAGTATTTT.

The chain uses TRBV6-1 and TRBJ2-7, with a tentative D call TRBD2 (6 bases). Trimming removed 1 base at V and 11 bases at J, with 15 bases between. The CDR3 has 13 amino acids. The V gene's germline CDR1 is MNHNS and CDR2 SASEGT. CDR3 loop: CASSEEAASVEYV. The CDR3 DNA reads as TGTGCCAGCAGTGAAGAAGCGGCTAGCGTTGAGTACGTC.

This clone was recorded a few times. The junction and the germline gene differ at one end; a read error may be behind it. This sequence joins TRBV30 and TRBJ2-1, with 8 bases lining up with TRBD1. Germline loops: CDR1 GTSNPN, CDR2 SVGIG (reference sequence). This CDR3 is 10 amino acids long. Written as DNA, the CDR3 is TGTGCCTGTGGACAGGGTACTTTGCTCTTC. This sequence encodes CACGQGTLLF.

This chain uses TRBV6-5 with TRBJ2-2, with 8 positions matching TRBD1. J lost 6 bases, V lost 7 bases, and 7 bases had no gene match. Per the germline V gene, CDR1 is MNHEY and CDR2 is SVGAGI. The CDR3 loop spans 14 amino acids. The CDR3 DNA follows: TGTGCCAGCAATCCCGGGACAGGTTCCGGGGAGCTGTTTTTT. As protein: CASNPGTGSGELFF.